Described below is a single T cell receptor (beta chain) sequence and its context. This sample is drawn from a study of blood T cell repertoires in COVID-19. Study details: The United States, Italy and Spain provided the acute and convalescent COVID-19 samples.

CDR3 length: 15 amino acids. The trim removed 0 bases at V and 8 bases at J, leaving 5 bases unmatched. Germline V gene data show CDR1 as LGHNA and CDR2 as YNFKEQ. As originally analysed: Estimation of nucleated cell counts was performed using reference gene primer amplification. The protocol was immunoSEQ multiplex PCR, while the TCRdb copy is restricted to in-frame clones and leaves out a portion. V and J calls and clone size are as listed in that table; D and trimming were resolved from the DNA. The sample shows tens of thousands of clones, around nine tenths of them seen only once. The TCR was taken from a man in his sixties with COVID-19, enrolled during active disease. The gene calls are TRBV4-2 and TRBJ1-2, with 11 bases lining up with TRBD1. Sequencing used peripheral blood. This chain's CDR3 is CASSQDGQGARGYTF. CDR3 DNA: TGTGCCAGCAGCCAAGACGGACAGGGGGCTCGGGGCTACACCTTC.